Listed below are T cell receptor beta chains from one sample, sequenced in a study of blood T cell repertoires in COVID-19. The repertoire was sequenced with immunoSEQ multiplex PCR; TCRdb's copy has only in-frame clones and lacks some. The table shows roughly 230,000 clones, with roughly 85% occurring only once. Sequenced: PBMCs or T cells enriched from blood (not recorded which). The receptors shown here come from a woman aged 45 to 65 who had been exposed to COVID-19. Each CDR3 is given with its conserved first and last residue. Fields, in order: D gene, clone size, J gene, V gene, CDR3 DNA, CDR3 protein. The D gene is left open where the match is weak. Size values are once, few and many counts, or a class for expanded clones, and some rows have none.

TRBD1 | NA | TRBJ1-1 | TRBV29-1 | TGCAGCGTCGGACAGGGGGCGCGAACTGAAGCTTTCTTT | CSVGQGARTEAFF
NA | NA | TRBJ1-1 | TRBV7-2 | TGTGCCAGCAGCTTAGTACCTTTGGCGAACACTGAAGCTTTCTTT | CASSLVPLANTEAFF
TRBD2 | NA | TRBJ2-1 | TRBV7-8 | TGTGCCAGCAGCCCTCGGACTAGCGTCTACAATGAGCAGTTCTTC | CASSPRTSVYNEQFF
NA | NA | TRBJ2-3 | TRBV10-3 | TGTGCCATCAGTGAGTGGGGGGGCCATACGCAGTATTTT | CAISEWGGHTQYF
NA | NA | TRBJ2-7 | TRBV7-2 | TGTGCCAGCAGCCCAGTAGGGGGTCCCAAGTCCTACGAGCAGTACTTC | CASSPVGGPKSYEQYF
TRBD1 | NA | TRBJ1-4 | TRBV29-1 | TGCAGCGTTGTGGGCAGGGGGGAAAAACTGTTTTTT | CSVVGRGEKLFF
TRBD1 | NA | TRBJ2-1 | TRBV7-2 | TGTGCCAGCAGCTCCCCGGGGATGACAGGGGCTGCCTACAATGAGCAGTTCTTC | CASSSPGMTGAAYNEQFF
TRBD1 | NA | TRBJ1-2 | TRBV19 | TGTGCCAGTAGTATAGATGTGGGAGACAGGGGAGGCGCGGACTATGGCTACACCTTC | CASSIDVGDRGGADYGYTF
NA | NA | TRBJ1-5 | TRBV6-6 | TGTGCCAGCAGGGAAGGGGATCAGCCCCAGCATTTT | CASREGDQPQHF
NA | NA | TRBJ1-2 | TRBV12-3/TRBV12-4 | TGTGCCAGCAGTGCAGGGATGGCTGGCTACACCTTC | CASSAGMAGYTF
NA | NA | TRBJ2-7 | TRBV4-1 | TGCGCCAGCAGCCAATTTGCACAGGTGAACTACGAGCAGTACTTC | CASSQFAQVNYEQYF
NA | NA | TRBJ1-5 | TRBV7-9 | TGTGCCAGTCGACCTATCAGACAGCTCAGGAATCAGCCCCAGCATTTT | CASRPIRQLRNQPQHF
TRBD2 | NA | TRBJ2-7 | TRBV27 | TGTGCCAGCAGTTTCACCCGCGGGGGGGGCGAGCAGTACTTC | CASSFTRGGGEQYF
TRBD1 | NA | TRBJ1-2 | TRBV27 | TGTGCCAGCAGACGGGACAGGCCAAACTATGGCTACACCTTC | CASRRDRPNYGYTF
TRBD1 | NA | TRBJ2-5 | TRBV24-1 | TGTGCCACCAGTGATAATACAGGGGGCGCGGAGACCCAGTACTTC | CATSDNTGGAETQYF
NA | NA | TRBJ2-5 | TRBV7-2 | TGTGCCAGCAGCTTAGATCCAGGGCAAGAGACCCAGTACTTC | CASSLDPGQETQYF
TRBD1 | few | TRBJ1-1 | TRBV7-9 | TGTGCCAGCAGCTTAATGGCAGGGGGCGCCACTGAAGCTTTCTTT | CASSLMAGGATEAFF
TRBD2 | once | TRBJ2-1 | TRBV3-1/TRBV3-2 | TGTGCCAGCAGCCATCCGACTAGCGGGGGGAATGAGCAGTTCTTC | CASSHPTSGGNEQFF
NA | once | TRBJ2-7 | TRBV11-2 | TGTGCCAGCAGCTTAGCTGGCGACAGCTCCTACGAGCAGTACTTC | CASSLAGDSSYEQYF
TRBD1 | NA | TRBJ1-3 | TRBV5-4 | TGTGCCAGCAGCGTGACGGACAGGGCGCCTGGAAACACCATATATTTT | CASSVTDRAPGNTIYF
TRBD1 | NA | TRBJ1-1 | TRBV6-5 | TGTGCCGTCCGGGACAGGTCGTTGGCTGAAGCTTTCTTT | CAVRDRSLAEAFF
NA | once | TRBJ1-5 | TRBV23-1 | TGCGCCAGCAGTCAACCCCGACCGGGTCCATATCAGCCCCAGCATTTT | CASSQPRPGPYQPQHF
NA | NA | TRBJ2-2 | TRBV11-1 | TGTGCCAGCAGCTTAGGAGGGCCGAACACCGGGGAGCTGTTTTTT | CASSLGGPNTGELFF
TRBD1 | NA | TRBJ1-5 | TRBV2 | TGTGCCAGCAGTCACGGGACAGTCAATCAGCCCCAGCATTTT | CASSHGTVNQPQHF
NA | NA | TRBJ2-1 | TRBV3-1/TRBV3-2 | TGTGCCAGCAGCGAAAGAGTCCAGGTGGGAGAGAATGAGCAGTTCTTC | CASSERVQVGENEQFF
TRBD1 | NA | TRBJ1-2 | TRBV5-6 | TGTGCCAGCAGCTTGGATTTGGACAGGGACTATGGCTACACCTTC | CASSLDLDRDYGYTF
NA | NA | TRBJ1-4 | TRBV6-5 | TGTGCCAGCATCCCAGGACACGTCTCAGAAAAACTGTTTTTT | CASIPGHVSEKLFF
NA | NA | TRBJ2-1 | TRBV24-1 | TGTGCCACCAGGCCCGGGAATACCGATGAGCAGTTCTTC | CATRPGNTDEQFF
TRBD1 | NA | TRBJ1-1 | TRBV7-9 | TGTGCCAGCAGTTTCGCAGCCGGGACAGGGGACACTGAAGCTTTCTTT | CASSFAAGTGDTEAFF
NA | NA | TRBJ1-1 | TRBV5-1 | TGCGCCAGCAGCTTGAGTCAGGGTTTCGCTGAAGCTTTCTTT | CASSLSQGFAEAFF
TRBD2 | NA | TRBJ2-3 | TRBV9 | TGTGCCAGCAGCGGAATCCAGGGGAACGGGATAGCGGGGACTGATACGCAGTATTTT | CASSGIQGNGIAGTDTQYF
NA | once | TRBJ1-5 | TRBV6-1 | TGTGCCAGCAGTGAAGCGCTTGGGAGGGCGCCCCAGCATTTT | CASSEALGRAPQHF
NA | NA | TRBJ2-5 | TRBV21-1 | TGTGCCAGCTTGACAAATCTCGGGAAGACCCAGTACTTC | CASLTNLGKTQYF
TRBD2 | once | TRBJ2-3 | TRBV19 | TGTGCCAGTAGTAAGGGGACTAGTCGGGTAGATACGCAGTATTTT | CASSKGTSRVDTQYF
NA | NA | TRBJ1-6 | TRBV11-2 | TGTGCCAGCAGCCACCCTCGGGGGAGGAATTCACCCCTCCACTTT | CASSHPRGRNSPLHF
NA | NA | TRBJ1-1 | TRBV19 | TGTGCCAGTAGTATAGATCGGAGGGGTCGCGCTGAAGCTTTCTTT | CASSIDRRGRAEAFF
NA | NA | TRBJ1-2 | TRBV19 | TGTGCCAGTAGGGAGGGAGCCCTCTGGGGCTACACCTTC | CASREGALWGYTF
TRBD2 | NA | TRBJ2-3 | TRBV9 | TGTGCCAGCAGCCCCACCGGGACTACGATTTTCCTAGGCGCCACAGATACGCAGTATTTT | CASSPTGTTIFLGATDTQYF
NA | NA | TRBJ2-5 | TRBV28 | TGTGCCAGCAGTCGGGAATCCCTCCAAGAGACCCAGTACTTC | CASSRESLQETQYF
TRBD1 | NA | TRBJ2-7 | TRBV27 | TGTGCCAGCAGCTACAGGGGCTCCTACGAGCAGTACTTC | CASSYRGSYEQYF
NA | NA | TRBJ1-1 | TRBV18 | TGTGCCAGCTCACCACCTGGGCCCCCTCGGAACACTGAAGCTTTCTTT | CASSPPGPPRNTEAFF
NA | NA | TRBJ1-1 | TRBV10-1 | TGCGCCAGCAGTGGACAACAGGGTGAAGCTTTCTTT | CASSGQQGEAFF
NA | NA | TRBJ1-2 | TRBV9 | TGTGCCAGCAGCGGGACAGCCTCAAACTATGGCTACACCTTC | CASSGTASNYGYTF
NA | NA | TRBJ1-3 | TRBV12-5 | TGTGCTAGTGGTCAACGGGACTCCTCTGGAAACACCATATATTTT | CASGQRDSSGNTIYF
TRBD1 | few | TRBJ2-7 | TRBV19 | TGTGCCAGTAGTATCTCGGGACAGGGTTTCTACGAGCAGTACTTC | CASSISGQGFYEQYF
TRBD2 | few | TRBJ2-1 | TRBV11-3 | TGTGCCAGCAGCCGACTAGCGGGCTCTGATGAGCAGTTCTTC | CASSRLAGSDEQFF
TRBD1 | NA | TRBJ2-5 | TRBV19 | TGTGCCAGTAGTATTTCTGGGACAGGGTCAGAGACCCAGTACTTC | CASSISGTGSETQYF
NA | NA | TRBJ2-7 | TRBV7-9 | TGTGCCAGCAGCGCCCGGGACATCTACGAGCAGTACTTC | CASSARDIYEQYF
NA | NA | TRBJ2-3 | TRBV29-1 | TGCAGCGTTGATCCCACAGGGGATACGCAGTATTTT | CSVDPTGDTQYF
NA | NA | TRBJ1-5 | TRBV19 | TGTGCCAGTAGTATAGATCGGAGGGATCAGCCCCAGCATTTT | CASSIDRRDQPQHF